The 26 T cell receptor beta chains given below trace back to one sample, sequenced in a study of blood T cell repertoires in COVID-19. Assay: immunoSEQ multiplex PCR; the TCRdb copy retains only in-frame clones and omits some. The repertoire holds hundreds of thousands of clones, with about 88% as singletons. The sequenced material came from peripheral blood. The origin of the receptors is a woman in her thirties or forties who had recovered from COVID-19.

This clone came up once. The V and J genes are TRBV19 and TRBJ2-1; D perhaps matches TRBD1 (5 bases). Germline V lookup: CDR1 LNHDA, CDR2 SQIVND (reference sequence). The CDR3 is 11 residues long. Trimming stripped 6 bases from V and 8 bases from J, with 8 bases between. The CDR3 DNA sequence: TGTGCCAGTAGACTCAGGGATGAGCAGTTCTTC. Encoded protein: CASRLRDEQFF.

The gene calls are TRBV11-2 and TRBJ1-5, with D unresolved. The CDR3 covers 13 residues. V gave up 4 bases and J gave up 7 bases, with 11 bases separating them. The germline gives CDR1 SGHAT, CDR2 FQNNGV. The CDR3 DNA reads TGTGCCAGCAGCTCGAGACTAGGGCAGCCCCAGCATTTT. It yields the protein CASSSRLGQPQHF.

The genes are TRBV28 and TRBJ1-2; TRBD1 matches 11 bases. The CDR3 runs 17 residues. Germline assignment: CDR1 MDHEN and CDR2 SYDVKM. V lost 1 base, J lost 7 bases, and 11 bases stayed unmatched. The CDR3 DNA is TGTGCCAGCAGTTTATTGATTCTCGGACAGGGGGCGGGTGGCTACACCTTC. Protein sequence: CASSLLILGQGAGGYTF.

Concerning this clone itself: This same CDR3 is encoded by further DNA sequences in the sample. This chain joins TRBV18 and TRBJ1-1, with D perhaps TRBD1 (5 bases). V was cut by 3 bases and J by 1 base, with 9 bases left in between. Germline V gene sequence: CDR1 KGHSH, CDR2 LQKENI. The CDR3 length is 14 residues. The CDR3 region is CASSPTDRNTEAFF. The CDR3 DNA sequence: TGTGCCAGCTCACCGACCGACAGGAACACTGAAGCTTTCTTT.

This rearrangement joins TRBV19 to TRBJ2-1; 10 bases match TRBD2. Germline CDR1 is LNHDA and CDR2 is SQIVND (reference sequence). This CDR3 contains 14 residues. With V trimmed by 3 bases and J by 15 bases, 11 bases remained unmatched. The DNA of the CDR3 is TGTGCCAGTAGTATCACTAGCGGGACCGCCTGGGGGTTCTTC. It yields the protein CASSITSGTAWGFF.

V usage is TRBV19 and J usage is TRBJ2-7; 10 bases fit TRBD2. The CDR3 consists of 16 residues. The V segment lost 1 base and the J segment 0 bases; nucleotides outside the gene matches: 3. Germline CDR1 is LNHDA and CDR2 is SQIVND (reference sequence). The CDR3 here is CASSIGPSGGSYEQYF. CDR3 DNA sequence: TGTGCCAGTAGTATAGGTCCTAGCGGGGGCTCCTACGAGCAGTACTTC.

The CDR3: CASGFRGGQPQHF. The CDR3 DNA reads as TGTGCTAGTGGTTTCAGGGGCGGTCAGCCCCAGCATTTT. The J gene is TRBJ1-5, the V gene TRBV12-5, with D tentatively TRBD1 (6 bases). The V gene lost 3 bases and the J gene lost 6 bases, with 9 bases spanning the gap. The germline V gene encodes CDR1 LGHNT and CDR2 FRNRAP. The CDR3 covers 13 residues. Supplemented by reference TRBV12-5 and TRBJ1-5, the full variable domain reads DARVTQTPRHKVTEMGQEVTMRCQPILGHNTVFWYRQTMMQGLELLAYFRNRAPLDDSGMPKDRFSAEMPDATLATLKIQPSEPRDSAVYFCASGFRGGQPQHFGDGTRLSIL.

The rearrangement joins TRBV7-9 to TRBJ2-7; TRBD1 might be the D (6 bases). CDR1 and CDR2 from the germline V gene are SEHNR and FQNEAQ (reference sequence). V was clipped by 4 bases and J by 2 bases, with 9 bases between them. CDR3 length: 13 amino acids. CDR3 sequence: CASSSNRAYEQYF. DNA of the CDR3: TGTGCCAGCAGCTCTAACAGGGCCTACGAGCAGTACTTC.

The chain links TRBV21-1 to TRBJ1-2; the tabulated D call, TRBD1, remains unverified against the DNA. TRBV21-1 is shown as a pseudogene. This CDR3 has 14 residues. The chain's CDR3 is CASSNRQGRPGYTF. CDR3 nucleotides: TGTGCCAGCAGCAACCGACAGGGCCGGCCAGGCTACACCTTC.

The J gene is TRBJ1-2, the V gene TRBV10-3, with D maybe TRBD1 (5 bases). Trimming took off 10 bases at V and 4 bases at J, with 19 bases between the two ends. Germline assignment: CDR1 ENHRY and CDR2 SYGVKD. There are 14 residues in the CDR3. The CDR3 is CATALGGYGYGYTF. The DNA for the CDR3 is TGTGCCACGGCGCTCGGGGGGTATGGCTATGGCTACACCTTC.

This clone was seen only a few times. This chain uses TRBV4-3 with TRBJ1-2; 9 bases are a match to TRBD1. The CDR3 runs to 14 residues. From germline, CDR1 is LGHNA and CDR2 YSLEER. The junction had 3 bases not matched to a gene; V was cut back by 3 bases and J by 4 bases. CDR3: CASSHSTGGYGYTF. The CDR3 nucleotides read TGCGCCAGCAGCCACTCGACAGGGGGCTATGGCTACACCTTC.

This sequence joins TRBV5-6 and TRBJ2-1; 7 bases agree with TRBD2. This CDR3 is 16 amino acids long. CDR1 SGHDT and CDR2 YYEEEE come from the germline V gene. Germline trimming cut 9 bases from V and 4 bases from J; bases unmatched to any gene: 16. The CDR3 protein is CATHGGVANSYNEQFF. The CDR3 DNA sequence: TGTGCCACCCATGGGGGGGTAGCCAATTCGTACAATGAGCAGTTCTTC.

The rearrangement links TRBV13 to TRBJ2-4; 9 positions match TRBD2. From germline, CDR1 is PRHDT and CDR2 FYEKMQ (reference sequence). The CDR3 runs to 16 residues. After removal of 5 bases from V and 5 bases from J, the junction contained 10 bases not matched to a gene. CDR3: CASSLRLAEGENIQYF. The CDR3 bases are TGTGCCAGCAGCCTACGACTAGCGGAGGGGGAAAACATTCAGTACTTC.

V is TRBV6-6 and J is TRBJ2-7, with 9 bases lining up with TRBD2. V lost 2 bases, J lost 5 bases, and 7 bases stayed unmatched. The CDR3 length is 15 residues. Germline V CDR1 and CDR2: MNHNY, SVGAGI (reference sequence). Here the CDR3 DNA reads TGTGCCAGCAGTTACGGGGGGACTAGCATCGACGAGCAGTACTTC. Encoded protein: CASSYGGTSIDEQYF.

V gene TRBV6-1 combines with J gene TRBJ2-7; 8 bases agree with TRBD2. J gave up 3 bases and V 5 bases, and 0 bases lay outside the gene matches. Germline V gene data show CDR1 as MNHNS and CDR2 as SASEGT. The CDR3 totals 12 residues. CDR3: CASSRGGYEQYV. The CDR3 DNA follows: TGTGCCAGCAGTCGGGGGGGCTACGAGCAGTACGTC.

V and J are TRBV6-5 and TRBJ1-2, with a possible D match to TRBD1 (6 bases). V lost 2 bases and J 7 bases, leaving 14 bases between the germline ends. This CDR3 region has 14 residues. CDR1 MNHEY and CDR2 SVGAGI come from the germline V gene. DNA for the CDR3: TGTGCCAGCAGTTACCCGGGAGGGGGGTCTGGCTACACCTTC. It encodes CASSYPGGGSGYTF.

This chain joins TRBV14 and TRBJ2-1, with 10 nucleotides matching TRBD2. Germline CDR1 is SGHDN and CDR2 is FVKESK. V lost 0 bases to trimming and J lost 2 bases; unmatched junction nucleotides: 7. The CDR3 consists of 18 residues. The CDR3 DNA reads TGTGCCAGCAGCCAAGATTGGGGAGGACTAGCGGCCTACAATGAGCAGTTCTTC. Translating it yields CASSQDWGGLAAYNEQFF.

The genes are TRBV29-1 and TRBJ2-7, with TRBD1 matching over 8 bases. This CDR3 contains 16 residues. CDR1 and CDR2 (germline): SQVTM, ANQGSEA. J was trimmed by 4 bases and V by 4 bases; bases with no gene match: 15. The CDR3 nucleotides read TGCAGCGTTGGCGGCAGGGGGCCCACCTTTTCGTACGAGCAGTACTTC. This encodes CSVGGRGPTFSYEQYF.

The V gene is TRBV5-1, the J gene TRBJ2-1; D perhaps matches TRBD1 (6 bases). V lost 2 bases to trimming and J lost 7 bases, with 19 bases between them. This CDR3 comprises 16 residues. From germline, CDR1 is SGHRS and CDR2 YFSETQ. For the CDR3, the DNA is TGCGCCAGCAGCTTCGGGGACATACCGTTTCAGAATGAGCAGTTCTTC. Amino acid sequence: CASSFGDIPFQNEQFF.

This chain joins TRBV19 and TRBJ2-1, with 9 bases lining up with TRBD2. Germline trimming cut 7 bases from V and 8 bases from J; bases unmatched to any gene: 15. The germline CDR1 and CDR2 sequences are LNHDA and SQIVND (reference sequence). The CDR3 runs to 16 residues. The CDR3 spells CASTPRLAGPGDEQFF. The CDR3 DNA is TGTGCCAGTACTCCCCGGCTAGCGGGGCCCGGGGATGAGCAGTTCTTC.

This chain links TRBV28 with TRBJ1-4; 9 nucleotides match TRBD1. The CDR3 is 16 amino acids. Germline V CDR1 and CDR2: MDHEN, SYDVKM. The V gene end was trimmed by 5 bases and the J gene end by 5 bases; junction bases not matched to a gene: 9. The CDR3 DNA is TGTGCCAGCAGTCCAGCCGGGACAGGGACAAATGAAAAACTGTTTTTT. This gives the protein CASSPAGTGTNEKLFF.

This chain uses TRBV12-5 with TRBJ1-5, with 8 nucleotides matching TRBD1. CDR1 and CDR2 from the germline V gene are LGHNT and FRNRAP. With 7 bases clipped from V and 2 bases from J, the junction kept 1 base outside the gene matches. The CDR3 covers 13 residues. This chain's CDR3 is CASAGQGNQPQHF. The CDR3 region has the DNA TGTGCTAGTGCGGGACAGGGCAATCAGCCCCAGCATTTT.

This chain links TRBV5-4 with TRBJ2-3; TRBD1 is a possible D gene (6 bases). The germline gives CDR1 SGHNT, CDR2 YYREEE (reference sequence). V lost 0 bases and J lost 2, with 10 bases in between. CDR3 length equals 15 residues. CDR3 in amino acids: CASSLGGRYTDTQYF. Here the CDR3 DNA reads TGTGCCAGCAGCTTGGGGGGGCGATACACAGATACGCAGTATTTT.

The chain has TRBV14 and TRBJ1-5, with D possibly being TRBD1 (5 bases). This CDR3 region has 15 residues. Trimming left V 7 bases short and J 1 base short, with 14 bases between. CDR1 and CDR2 from the germline V gene are SGHDN and FVKESK. CDR3 coding DNA: TGTGCCAGCACCCCGGGGGTGTGGAGCAATCAGCCCCAGCATTTT. Translation gives CASTPGVWSNQPQHF.

This chain links TRBV5-4 with TRBJ2-2, with 8 bases lining up with TRBD1. Germline V gene sequence: CDR1 SGHNT, CDR2 YYREEE (reference sequence). J gave up 4 bases and V 1 base, and 6 bases lay outside the gene matches. The CDR3 covers 16 residues. The CDR3 protein is CASSLRRGLGTGELFF. The CDR3 nucleotides are TGTGCCAGCAGCTTGCGCAGGGGGCTGGGCACCGGGGAGCTGTTTTTT.

The chain couples TRBV5-4 to TRBJ2-7; D is perhaps TRBD2 (6 bases). Trimming removed 0 bases from V and 0 bases from J, with 10 bases in between. Germline loops: CDR1 SGHNT, CDR2 YYREEE (reference sequence). The CDR3 covers 15 residues. The CDR3 loop is CASSLGTTDSYEQYF. The CDR3 DNA sequence: TGTGCCAGCAGCTTGGGGACTACCGACTCCTACGAGCAGTACTTC.